This T cell receptor beta chain was obtained from a study of cytomegalovirus exposure and HLA in healthy donors. Findings and caveats of the study: Several V segments, TRBV6-2 and TRBV6-3 among them, could not be told apart and were dropped. The authors considered a cluster of highly shared sequence variants likely to be a sequencing artifact.

In regard to this clone: No antigen is known for it.

The PCR employed 60 Vbeta primers together with 13 Jbeta primers. TCRdb's table, derived via immunoSEQ multiplex PCR, lists solely in-frame clones and lacks some. This table holds 70,000 to 90,000 clones, about four fifths found once. The CDR3 runs to 17 residues. V lost 4 bases and J lost 3, with 20 bases in between. From germline, CDR1 is SGHKS and CDR2 YYEKEE (reference sequence). The chain uses TRBV5-5 and TRBJ1-5; a possible D gene is TRBD1 (6 bases). This TCR came from a man between 60 and 75 years old in good health and CMV-seronegative. Sample: PBMCs. The CDR3 region is CASSLSQGIGVNQPQHF. For the CDR3, the DNA is TGTGCCAGCAGCCTTTCGCAGGGGATTGGGGTCAATCAGCCCCAGCATTTT.